This T cell receptor beta chain was sequenced during a study of cytomegalovirus exposure and HLA in healthy donors. Deletions cut 1 base from V and 8 bases from J, with 15 bases between. The germline gives CDR1 LGHNA, CDR2 YNFKEQ. This CDR3 spans 15 amino acids. The primer mix had 60 Vbeta and 13 Jbeta primers. Here immunoSEQ multiplex PCR was the method, and the copy in TCRdb shows in-frame clones only, minus some. The data contain around 86,000 clones, 75% to 80% of them singletons. In regard to this clone: Its antigen is as yet unknown.

Points from the study as a whole: DRB1 had the most TCR associations and HLA-C the fewest, a later analysis found, with rates varying by HLA locus.

The sequenced sample consisted of PBMCs. This receptor was obtained from a female donor in good health and CMV-seronegative. The chain has TRBV4-2 and TRBJ2-1; D is possibly TRBD2 (6 bases). The CDR3 DNA follows: TGTGCCAGCAGCCAAGTCCCGGGAGCGGGCGATGAGCAGTTCTTC. This gives the protein CASSQVPGAGDEQFF.